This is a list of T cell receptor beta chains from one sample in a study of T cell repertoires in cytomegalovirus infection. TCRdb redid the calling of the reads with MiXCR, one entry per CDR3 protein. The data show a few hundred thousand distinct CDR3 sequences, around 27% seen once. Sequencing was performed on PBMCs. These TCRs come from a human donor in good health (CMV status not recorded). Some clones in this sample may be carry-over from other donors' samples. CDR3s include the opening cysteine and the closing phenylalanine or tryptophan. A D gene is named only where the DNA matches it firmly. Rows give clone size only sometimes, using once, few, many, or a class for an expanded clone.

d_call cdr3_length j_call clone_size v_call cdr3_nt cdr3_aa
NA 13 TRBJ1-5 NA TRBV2 TGTGCCAGCGGGCAATACAGGGACGAGCCCCAGCATTTT CASGQYRDEPQHF
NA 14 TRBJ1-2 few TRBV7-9 TGTGCCAGCAGCTTAGCGTGGACCTTAGATGGCTACACCTTC CASSLAWTLDGYTF
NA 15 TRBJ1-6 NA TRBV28 TGTGCCAGCAGTTCCCCCCCGGACGGGAATTCACCCCTCCACTTT CASSSPPDGNSPLHF
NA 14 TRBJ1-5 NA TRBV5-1 TGCGCCCCCATTTTACAGGGTTGGTGTCAGCCCCAGCATTTT CAPILQGWCQPQHF
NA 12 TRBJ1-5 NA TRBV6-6 TGTGCCATACAGGGCAGCAATCAGCCCCAGCATTTT CAIQGSNQPQHF
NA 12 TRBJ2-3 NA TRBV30 TGTGCCTGGAGTGTATCCCCAGATACGCAGTATTTT CAWSVSPDTQYF
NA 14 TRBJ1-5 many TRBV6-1 TGTGCCAGCAGGACCGGATATAGCAATCAGCCCCAGCATTTT CASRTGYSNQPQHF
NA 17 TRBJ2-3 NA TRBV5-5 TGTGCCAGCAGCTCAAGGAGGACAGTTCTAAGCACAGATACGCAGTATTTT CASSSRRTVLSTDTQYF
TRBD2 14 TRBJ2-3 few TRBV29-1 TGCAGCGCACTAGCGGGAGTGGGGACAGATACGCAGTATTTT CSALAGVGTDTQYF
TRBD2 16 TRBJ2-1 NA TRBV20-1 TGCAGTGCATTTTCCCCCGGGACTAGCGGAAACAATGAGCAGTTCTTC CSAFSPGTSGNNEQFF
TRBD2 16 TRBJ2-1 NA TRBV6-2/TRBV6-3 TGTGCCAGCAGTACCGGGACTAGCGGGAGCAGGAATGAGCAGTTCTTC CASSTGTSGSRNEQFF
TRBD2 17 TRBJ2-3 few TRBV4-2 TGTGCCAGCAGCCAAGGTAACGCGGGAGTCGGCACAGATACGCAGTATTTT CASSQGNAGVGTDTQYF
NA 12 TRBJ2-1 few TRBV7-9 TGTGCCAGCAGCCCCCCCATCAATGAGCAGTTCTTC CASSPPINEQFF
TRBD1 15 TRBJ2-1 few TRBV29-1 TGCAGCGTTGTGGGGGGGACAGGGGCTATCAATGAGCAGTTCTTC CSVVGGTGAINEQFF
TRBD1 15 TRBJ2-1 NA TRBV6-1 TGTGCCAGCAGTACACGCGGGACAGGGAAAGATGAGCAGTTCTTC CASSTRGTGKDEQFF
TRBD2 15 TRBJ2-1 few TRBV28 TGTGCCAGCAGGGTAGCGGGACTCTTAGGCAATGAGCAGTTCTTC CASRVAGLLGNEQFF
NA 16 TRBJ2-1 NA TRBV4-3 TGCGCCAGCAGCCAAGACCCCGGGGGACCCTACAATGAGCAGTTCTTC CASSQDPGGPYNEQFF
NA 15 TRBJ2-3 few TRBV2 TGTGCCAGCAGGGACCCGGGACCATACACAGATACGCAGTATTTT CASRDPGPYTDTQYF
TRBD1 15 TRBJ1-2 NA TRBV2 TGTGCCAGCAGTGAAAATGGGGGACAGCTACAGGGCTACACCTTC CASSENGGQLQGYTF
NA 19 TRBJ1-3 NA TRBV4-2 TGTGCCAGCAGCCAAGATCCCCTAGGTGCGTCGAGCTCTGGAAACACCATATATTTT CASSQDPLGASSSGNTIYF
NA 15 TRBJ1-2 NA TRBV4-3 TGCGCCAGCAGCCAAGATTTCGGTGGGCGGTATGGCTACACCTTC CASSQDFGGRYGYTF
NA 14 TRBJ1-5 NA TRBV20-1 TGCAGTGCTAGTCCGGCCGGTAGCAATCAGCCCCAGCATTTT CSASPAGSNQPQHF
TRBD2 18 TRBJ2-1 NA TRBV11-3 TGTGCCAGCAGCTTACTCTCGGGAAGGACTAGCGGGATGGGGGAGCAGTTCTTC CASSLLSGRTSGMGEQFF
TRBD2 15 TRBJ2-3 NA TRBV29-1 TGCAGCGCGGGCCGTAGCGGGAGGGGTGCAGATACGCAGTATTTT CSAGRSGRGADTQYF
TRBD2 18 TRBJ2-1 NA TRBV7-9 TGTGCCAGCAGCCGGGGACTAGCGGGAGGGGGCTCCTACAATGAGCAGTTCTTC CASSRGLAGGGSYNEQFF
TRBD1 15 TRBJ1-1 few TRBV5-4 TGTGCCAGCAGCTATAGACAGGGGCAGCCCACTGAAGCTTTCTTT CASSYRQGQPTEAFF
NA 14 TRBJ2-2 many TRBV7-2 TGTGCCAGCAGCTCACAGGGATACACCGGGGAGCTGTTTTTT CASSSQGYTGELFF
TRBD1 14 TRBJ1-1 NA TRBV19 TGTGCCAGTAGTAACGGACAGGGAGACACTGAAGCTTTCTTT CASSNGQGDTEAFF
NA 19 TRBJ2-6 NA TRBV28 TGTGCCAGCAGTTTTGCCGCGGGGGCAAATAATAGAGGGGCCAACGTCCTGACTTTC CASSFAAGANNRGANVLTF
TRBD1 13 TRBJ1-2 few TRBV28 TGTGCCAGCGAGGGGGCGCGAAACTATGGCTACACCTTC CASEGARNYGYTF
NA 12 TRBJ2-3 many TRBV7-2 TGTGCCAGCGCCCGGGGTAAAGATACGCAGTATTTT CASARGKDTQYF
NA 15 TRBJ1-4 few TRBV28 TGTGCCAGCAGTTTAGGGGGGTCCCGGGGTGAAAAACTGTTTTTT CASSLGGSRGEKLFF
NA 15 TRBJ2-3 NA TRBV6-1 TGTGCCAGCACTTCGAGCGGAGGAGGGTCGGATACGCAGTATTTT CASTSSGGGSDTQYF
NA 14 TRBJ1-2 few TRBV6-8 TGTGCCAGCAGTTCGTACAGAGCTAACTATGGCTACACCTTC CASSSYRANYGYTF
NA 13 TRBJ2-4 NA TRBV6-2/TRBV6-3 TGTGCCACCCTGTGGATTGGCAAAAACATTCAGTACTTC CATLWIGKNIQYF
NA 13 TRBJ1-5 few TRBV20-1 TGCAGTGCTAGTATAGGGGGAGATCAGCCCCAGCATTTT CSASIGGDQPQHF
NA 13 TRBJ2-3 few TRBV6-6 TGTGCCAGCGTCCCTCCTAGCACAGATACGCAGTATTTT CASVPPSTDTQYF
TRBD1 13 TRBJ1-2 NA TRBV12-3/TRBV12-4 TGTGCCAGCAGTTACAGGGGGCGGGAGGGCTACACCTTC CASSYRGREGYTF
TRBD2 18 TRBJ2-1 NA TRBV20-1 TGCAGTGCTGGTACGGGACTAGACCGAACCGCCGCCTACAATGAGCAGTTCTTC CSAGTGLDRTAAYNEQFF
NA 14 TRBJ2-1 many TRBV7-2 TGTGCCAGCAGCTTCTTCGGGGGTCGCAATGAGCAGTTCTTC CASSFFGGRNEQFF
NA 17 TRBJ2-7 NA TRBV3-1 TGTGCCAGCAGCCACTTACTTATCGGGGCCACCTCCTACGAGCAGTACTTC CASSHLLIGATSYEQYF
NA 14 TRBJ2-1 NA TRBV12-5 TGTGCTAGTGCCTTGGACTCCTCCTACAATGAGCAGTTCTTC CASALDSSYNEQFF
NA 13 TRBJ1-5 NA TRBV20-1 TGCAGTGCTCTGGCGGGTCTCGATCAGCCCCAGCATTTT CSALAGLDQPQHF
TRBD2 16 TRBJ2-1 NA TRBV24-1 TGTGCCACCAGTGATTTTCGACTAGCGGGAGGTTTCGAGCAGTTCTTC CATSDFRLAGGFEQFF
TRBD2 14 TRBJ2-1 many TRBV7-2 TGTGCCAGCAGCCTAGCGGGCGCCGGTCCCCGACCGTTCTTC CASSLAGAGPRPFF
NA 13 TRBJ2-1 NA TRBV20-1 TGCAGTGCTAGAGAAGTGCTCTACAATGAGCAGTTCTTC CSAREVLYNEQFF
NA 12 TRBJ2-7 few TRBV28 TGTGCCAGCAGTTTGCCACAGCTCGAGCAGTACTTC CASSLPQLEQYF
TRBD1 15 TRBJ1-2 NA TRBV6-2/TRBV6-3 TGTGCCAGCAGACACGACAGGGAAGGAAACTATGGCTACACCTTC CASRHDREGNYGYTF
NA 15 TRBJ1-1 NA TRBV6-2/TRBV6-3 TGTGCCAGCAGTTACTCGACCAGGATGAACACTGAAGCTTTCTTT CASSYSTRMNTEAFF
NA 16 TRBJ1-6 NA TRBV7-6 TGTGCCAGCAGCCCTGTCCGGGGGGTTCTTAATTCACCCCTCCACTTT CASSPVRGVLNSPLHF
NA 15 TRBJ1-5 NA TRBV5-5 TGTGCCAGCACCCGGACAGCCGGGGGGGATCAGCCCCAGCATTTT CASTRTAGGDQPQHF
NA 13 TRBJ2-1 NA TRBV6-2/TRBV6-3 TGTGCCAGCAGTTACTCGAGGTTTCCGGAGCAGTTCTTC CASSYSRFPEQFF
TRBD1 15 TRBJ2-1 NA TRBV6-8 TGTGCCAGCAGTTACTCGGGACAGGGCTACAATGAGCAGTTCTTC CASSYSGQGYNEQFF
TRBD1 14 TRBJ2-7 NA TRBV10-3 TGTGCCATCAGAGAGGGACAGGGGATAGAGGAGCAGTACTTC CAIREGQGIEEQYF
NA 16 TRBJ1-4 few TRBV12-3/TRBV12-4 TGTGCCAGCAGTTTATCGACGGTTGCAACTAATGAAAAACTGTTTTTT CASSLSTVATNEKLFF
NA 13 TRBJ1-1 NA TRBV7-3 TGTGCCAGCAGGGGGGTGCAGGGCACTGAAGCTTTCTTT CASRGVQGTEAFF
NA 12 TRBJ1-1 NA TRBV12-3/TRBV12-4 TGTGCCAGCAGATTACCCGGGACAGAAGCTTTCTTT CASRLPGTEAFF
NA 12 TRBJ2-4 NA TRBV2 TGTGCCAGCGGCCCCGAAGGAAACATTCAGTACTTC CASGPEGNIQYF
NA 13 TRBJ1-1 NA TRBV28 TGTGCCAGCAGTTCTCGGAAGAACACTGAAGCTTTCTTT CASSSRKNTEAFF
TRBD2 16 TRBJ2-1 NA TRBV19 TGTGCCAGTAGTATCGCCGCGGGGGGATCCTACAATGAGCAGTTCTTC CASSIAAGGSYNEQFF